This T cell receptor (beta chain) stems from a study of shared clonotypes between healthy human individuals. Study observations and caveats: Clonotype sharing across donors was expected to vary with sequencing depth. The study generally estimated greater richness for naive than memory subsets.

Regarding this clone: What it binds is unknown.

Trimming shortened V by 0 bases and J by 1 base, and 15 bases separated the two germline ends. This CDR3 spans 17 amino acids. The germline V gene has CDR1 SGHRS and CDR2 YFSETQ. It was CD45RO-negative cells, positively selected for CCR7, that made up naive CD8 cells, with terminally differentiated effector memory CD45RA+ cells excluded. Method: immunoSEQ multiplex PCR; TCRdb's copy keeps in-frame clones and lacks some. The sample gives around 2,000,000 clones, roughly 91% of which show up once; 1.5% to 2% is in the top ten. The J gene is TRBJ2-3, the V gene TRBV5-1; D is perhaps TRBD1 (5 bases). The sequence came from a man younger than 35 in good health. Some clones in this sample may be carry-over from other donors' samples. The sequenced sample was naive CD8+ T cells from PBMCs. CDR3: CASSLGVRVDGTDTQYF. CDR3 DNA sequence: TGCGCCAGCAGCTTGGGTGTCAGGGTGGATGGCACAGATACGCAGTATTTT.